Listed below are T cell receptor beta chains from one sample, sequenced in a study of T cells in localized non-small cell lung cancer. Assay used: immunoSEQ multiplex PCR; TCRdb lists only in-frame clones, some missing. The sample lists over 25,000 clones; approximately 88% were seen once. The sequenced sample was peripheral blood, obtained before any cancer treatment. Receptors were obtained from a male donor aged 60 or over with stage I lung adenocarcinoma. Each CDR3 is given with its conserved first and last residue. A D gene is named only where the DNA matches it firmly. The listing skips clone size in some rows; elsewhere it reads once, few, many or a size class.

>TRBJ1-2|-|TRBV7-2|-
CASSHTWGDGYTF
TGTGCCAGCAGCCATACGTGGGGGGATGGCTACACCTTC
>TRBJ2-1|-|TRBV28|TRBD2
CASSFQLERGSYNEQFF
TGTGCCAGCAGTTTCCAACTTGAGCGGGGCTCCTACAATGAGCAGTTCTTC
>TRBJ1-1|-|TRBV29-1|-
CSGGVLNTEAFF
TGCAGCGGGGGGGTACTGAACACTGAAGCTTTCTTT
>TRBJ1-5|-|TRBV7-2|-
CASSRQANNNQPQHF
TGTGCCAGCAGCAGACAGGCAAATAACAATCAGCCCCAGCATTTT
>TRBJ2-7|-|TRBV7-6|-
CASRTTGQNYEQYF
TGTGCCAGCAGGACCACAGGGCAGAACTACGAGCAGTACTTC
>TRBJ2-7|-|TRBV5-1|TRBD2
CASSLVAGGRGDEQYF
TGCGCCAGCAGCTTGGTGGCAGGAGGCCGGGGGGACGAGCAGTACTTC
>TRBJ1-1|-|TRBV18|TRBD1
CASSPDTGTGGGEAFF
TGTGCCAGCTCACCAGATACCGGGACAGGGGGCGGAGAAGCTTTCTTT
>TRBJ2-7|-|TRBV5-6|TRBD1
CASSLVPGTGPYEQYF
TGTGCCAGCAGCTTGGTTCCCGGGACAGGGCCCTACGAGCAGTACTTC
>TRBJ2-7|-|TRBV6-6|TRBD1
CASSWYPGQGEEQYF
TGTGCCAGCAGTTGGTATCCGGGACAGGGAGAGGAGCAGTACTTC
>TRBJ2-5|once|TRBV25-1|-
CASSPIQETQYF
TGTGCCAGCTCCCCGATCCAAGAGACCCAGTACTTC
>TRBJ2-7|once|TRBV30|TRBD1
CAWSLALIGQGPSEQYF
TGTGCCTGGAGTCTTGCTTTGATAGGACAGGGGCCTTCCGAGCAGTACTTC
>TRBJ2-5|-|TRBV7-7|-
CASSLWSGLGETQYF
TGTGCCAGCAGCTTATGGTCGGGTCTGGGGGAGACCCAGTACTTC
>TRBJ2-7|once|TRBV5-1|-
CASSLRTGQGEQYF
TGCGCCAGCAGCTTACGGACTGGCCAGGGGGAGCAGTACTTC
>TRBJ1-1|-|TRBV15|-
CATSRGSGVDTEAFF
TGTGCCACCAGCAGAGGTTCCGGGGTTGACACTGAAGCTTTCTTT
>TRBJ1-2|-|TRBV29-1|-
CSVTEEGYGYTF
TGCAGCGTAACTGAGGAAGGCTATGGCTACACCTTC
>TRBJ2-5|-|TRBV5-1|-
CASSGGLGETQYF
TGCGCCAGCAGCGGGGGCCTTGGGGAGACCCAGTACTTC
>TRBJ2-7|few|TRBV28|TRBD1
CASGGQGSHEQYF
TGTGCCAGCGGTGGACAGGGGTCCCACGAGCAGTACTTC
>TRBJ1-1|-|TRBV19|-
CATRYREANTEAFF
TGTGCCACCAGGTATAGGGAGGCAAACACTGAAGCTTTCTTT
>TRBJ1-1|-|TRBV6-5|-
CASRLFYRNTEAFF
TGTGCCAGCAGGCTTTTCTACCGGAACACTGAAGCTTTCTTT
>TRBJ2-5|-|TRBV7-2|TRBD1
CASSTGTGPPRETQYF
TGTGCCAGCAGCACGGGGACAGGACCCCCGCGAGAGACCCAGTACTTC
>TRBJ2-2|-|TRBV7-2|-
CASSPPFSGELFF
TGTGCCAGCAGCCCCCCTTTTAGCGGGGAGCTGTTTTTT
>TRBJ1-5|-|TRBV30|-
CASSWTDGTQPQHF
TGTGCCTCTTCTTGGACCGATGGAACTCAGCCCCAGCATTTT
>TRBJ1-5|-|TRBV28|TRBD1
CASSGTGGANQPQHF
TGTGCCAGCAGTGGGACAGGGGGCGCCAATCAGCCCCAGCATTTT
>TRBJ1-2|-|TRBV11-2|-
CASSPPNPLEGVRGYTF
TGTGCCAGCAGCCCCCCTAACCCCCTAGAGGGGGTACGGGGCTACACCTTC
>TRBJ2-3|-|TRBV28|TRBD2
CAILAGMADTQYF
TGTGCCATCCTAGCGGGGATGGCGGATACGCAGTATTTT
>TRBJ2-3|-|TRBV19|-
CASSTAGTQYF
TGTGCCAGTAGTACCGCAGGTACGCAGTATTTT
>TRBJ1-3|-|TRBV28|-
CASSFTHPGGNTIYF
TGTGCCAGCAGTTTTACCCATCCCGGGGGAAACACCATATATTTT
>TRBJ2-7|-|TRBV6-6|-
CASSYSGFSYEQYF
TGTGCCAGCAGTTACAGCGGGTTTTCCTACGAGCAGTACTTC
>TRBJ1-5|-|TRBV9|-
CASSVGSNQPQHF
TGTGCCAGCAGCGTAGGTAGCAATCAGCCCCAGCATTTT
>TRBJ2-2|-|TRBV19|TRBD1
CASSIAAGGSAGELFF
TGTGCCAGTAGTATCGCGGCAGGGGGCAGCGCCGGGGAGCTGTTTTTT
>TRBJ1-4|-|TRBV18|-
CASSPGRMDEKLFF
TGTGCCAGCTCACCAGGCAGGATGGATGAAAAACTGTTTTTT
>TRBJ2-2|-|TRBV7-2|-
CASSANSGGTGELFF
TGTGCCAGCAGCGCTAACTCTGGGGGCACCGGGGAGCTGTTTTTT
>TRBJ2-2|-|TRBV4-1|-
CASSQDGVTGELFF
TGCGCCAGCAGCCAAGATGGGGTCACCGGGGAGCTGTTTTTT
>TRBJ2-1|-|TRBV7-2|TRBD1
CASSKPSGTGDLNEQFF
TGTGCCAGCAGCAAACCTTCCGGGACAGGAGATTTGAATGAGCAGTTCTTC
>TRBJ1-1|-|TRBV28|TRBD1
CASSSYDRGPEAFF
TGTGCCAGCAGTTCCTACGACAGGGGCCCTGAAGCTTTCTTT
>TRBJ1-1|-|TRBV30|-
CACQGNTEAFF
TGTGCCTGCCAGGGGAACACTGAAGCTTTCTTT
>TRBJ1-6|-|TRBV30|-
CAATAYNSPLHF
TGTGCCGCGACAGCTTATAATTCACCCCTCCACTTT
>TRBJ1-3|-|TRBV9|-
CASSDSGRSGNTIYF
TGTGCCAGCAGCGATTCGGGGCGCTCTGGAAACACCATATATTTT
>TRBJ2-7|-|TRBV7-2|-
CASSLDGSSYEQYF
TGTGCCAGCAGCTTAGATGGGAGCTCCTACGAGCAGTACTTC
>TRBJ1-4|-|TRBV5-1|TRBD1
CASSLAGGTGGKLFF
TGCGCCAGCAGCTTGGCTGGCGGGACAGGCGGAAAACTGTTTTTT
>TRBJ2-5|-|TRBV7-9|TRBD2
CASSPRVSGETQYF
TGTGCCAGCTCCCCCCGGGTTAGCGGGGAGACCCAGTACTTC
>TRBJ1-3|-|TRBV4-3|-
CASSPGTDSGNTIYF
TGCGCCAGCAGCCCCGGGACGGACTCTGGAAACACCATATATTTT
>TRBJ2-5|-|TRBV5-1|TRBD2
CASSLGTSGNQETQYF
TGCGCCAGCAGCTTGGGGACTAGCGGGAACCAAGAGACCCAGTACTTC
>TRBJ2-2|-|TRBV28|-
CASSQLNTGELFF
TGTGCCAGCAGTCAGTTGAACACCGGGGAGCTGTTTTTT
>TRBJ1-2|-|TRBV6-1|TRBD1
CASRPGQPVYGYTF
TGTGCCAGCAGGCCGGGACAGCCAGTCTATGGCTACACCTTC
>TRBJ1-3|-|TRBV10-3|TRBD1
CAIRGQGSGNTIYF
TGTGCCATCAGGGGACAGGGCTCTGGAAACACCATATATTTT
>TRBJ2-3|-|TRBV19|-
CASSILRGSTDTQYF
TGTGCCAGTAGTATATTGCGGGGATCCACAGATACGCAGTATTTT
>TRBJ2-1|few|TRBV6-6|-
CASGYNEQFF
TGTGCCAGCGGGTACAATGAGCAGTTCTTC
>TRBJ2-7|-|TRBV18|TRBD1
CASSPEQGAVEQYF
TGTGCCAGCTCACCCGAACAGGGGGCGGTCGAGCAGTACTTC
>TRBJ2-2|-|TRBV18|-
CASSLAAGTGELFF
TGTGCCAGCTCACTTGCTGCCGGGACCGGGGAGCTGTTTTTT
>TRBJ2-5|-|TRBV28|TRBD2
CASSRLAGGQETQYF
TGTGCCAGCAGCCGCCTAGCGGGGGGCCAAGAGACCCAGTACTTC
>TRBJ1-3|-|TRBV6-4|-
CASNLQGRYF
TGTGCCAGCAACCTACAGGGTAGATATTTT
>TRBJ2-7|once|TRBV4-3|-
CASSQGGYEQYF
TGCGCCAGCAGCCAAGGCGGGTACGAGCAGTACTTC
>TRBJ2-1|-|TRBV28|-
CASNRLLTKRGDYNEQFF
TGTGCCAGCAACCGACTCCTTACTAAGAGGGGGGATTACAATGAGCAGTTCTTC